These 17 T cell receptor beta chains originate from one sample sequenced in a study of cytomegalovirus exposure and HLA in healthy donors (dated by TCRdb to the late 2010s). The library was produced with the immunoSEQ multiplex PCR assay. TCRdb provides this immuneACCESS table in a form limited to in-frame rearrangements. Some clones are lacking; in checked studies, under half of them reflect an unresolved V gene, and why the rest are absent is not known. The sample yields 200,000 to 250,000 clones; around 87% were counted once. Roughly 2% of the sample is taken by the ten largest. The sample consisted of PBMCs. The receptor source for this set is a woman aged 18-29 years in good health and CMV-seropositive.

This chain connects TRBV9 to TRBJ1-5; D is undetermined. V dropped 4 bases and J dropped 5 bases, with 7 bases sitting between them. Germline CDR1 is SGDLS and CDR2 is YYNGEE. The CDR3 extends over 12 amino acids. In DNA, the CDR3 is TGTGCCAGCAGCTCAGAGGATCAGCCCCAGCATTTT. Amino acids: CASSSEDQPQHF.

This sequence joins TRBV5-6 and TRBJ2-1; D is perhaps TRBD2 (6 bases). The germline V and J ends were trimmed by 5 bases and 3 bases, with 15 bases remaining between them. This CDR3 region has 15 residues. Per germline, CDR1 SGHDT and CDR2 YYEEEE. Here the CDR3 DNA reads TGTGCCAGCAGTCAGGCCGGGACTTACTACAATGAGCAGTTCTTC. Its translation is CASSQAGTYYNEQFF.

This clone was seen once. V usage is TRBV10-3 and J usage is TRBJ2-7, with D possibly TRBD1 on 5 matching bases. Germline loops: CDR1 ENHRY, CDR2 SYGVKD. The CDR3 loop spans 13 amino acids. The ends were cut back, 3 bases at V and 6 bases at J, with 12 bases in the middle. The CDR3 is CAISEQAEGEQYF. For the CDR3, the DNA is TGTGCCATCAGTGAACAGGCCGAAGGCGAGCAGTACTTC.

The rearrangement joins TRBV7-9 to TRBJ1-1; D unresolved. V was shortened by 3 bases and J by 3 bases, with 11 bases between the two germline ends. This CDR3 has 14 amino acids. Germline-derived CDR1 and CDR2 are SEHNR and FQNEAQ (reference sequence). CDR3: CASSFSSGDTEAFF. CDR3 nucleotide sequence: TGTGCCAGCAGCTTTTCGAGTGGAGACACTGAAGCTTTCTTT. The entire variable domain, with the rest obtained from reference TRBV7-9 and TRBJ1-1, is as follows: DTGVSQNPRHKITKRGQNVTFRCDPISEHNRLYWYRQTLGQGPEFLTYFQNEAQLEKSRLLSDRFSAERPKGSFSTLEIQRTEQGDSAMYLCASSFSSGDTEAFFGQGTRLTVV.

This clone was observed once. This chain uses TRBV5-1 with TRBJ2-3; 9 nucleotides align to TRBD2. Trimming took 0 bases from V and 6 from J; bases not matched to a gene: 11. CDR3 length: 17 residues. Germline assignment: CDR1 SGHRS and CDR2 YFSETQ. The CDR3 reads CASSLGGLSSGSDTQYF. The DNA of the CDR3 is TGCGCCAGCAGCTTGGGGGGGTTGAGTAGCGGGAGCGATACGCAGTATTTT.

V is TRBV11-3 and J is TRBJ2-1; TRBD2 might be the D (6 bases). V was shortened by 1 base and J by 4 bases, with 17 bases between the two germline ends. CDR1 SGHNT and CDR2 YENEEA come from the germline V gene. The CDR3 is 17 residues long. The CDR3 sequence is CASSLALGDSVYNEQFF. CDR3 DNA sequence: TGTGCCAGCAGCTTAGCTCTCGGGGACTCCGTATACAATGAGCAGTTCTTC.

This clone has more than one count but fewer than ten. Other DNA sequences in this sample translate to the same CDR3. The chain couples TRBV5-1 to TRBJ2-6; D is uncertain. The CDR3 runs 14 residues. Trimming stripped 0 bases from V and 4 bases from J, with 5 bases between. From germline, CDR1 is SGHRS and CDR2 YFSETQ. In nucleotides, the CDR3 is TGCGCCAGCAGCTTGGTGGCCGGGGCCAACGTCCTGACTTTC. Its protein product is CASSLVAGANVLTF.

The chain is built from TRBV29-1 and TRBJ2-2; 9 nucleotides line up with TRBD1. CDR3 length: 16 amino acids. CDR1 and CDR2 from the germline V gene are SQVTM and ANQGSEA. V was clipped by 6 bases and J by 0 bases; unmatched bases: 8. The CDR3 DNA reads TGCAGCGTCTCCGGGACAGGGTCCACGAACACCGGGGAGCTGTTTTTT. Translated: CSVSGTGSTNTGELFF.

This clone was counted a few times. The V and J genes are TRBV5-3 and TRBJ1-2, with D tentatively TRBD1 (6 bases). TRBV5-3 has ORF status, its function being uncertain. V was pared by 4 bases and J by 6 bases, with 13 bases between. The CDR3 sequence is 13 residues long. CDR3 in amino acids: CARSVRGEHGYTF. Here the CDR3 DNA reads TGTGCCAGAAGCGTCAGGGGAGAGCATGGCTACACCTTC.

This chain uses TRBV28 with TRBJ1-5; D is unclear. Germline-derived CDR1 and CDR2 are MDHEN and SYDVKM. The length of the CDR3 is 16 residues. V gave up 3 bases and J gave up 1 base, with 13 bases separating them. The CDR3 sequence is CASSFPPAGSNQPQHF. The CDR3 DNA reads TGTGCCAGCAGTTTTCCCCCAGCGGGGAGCAATCAGCCCCAGCATTTT.

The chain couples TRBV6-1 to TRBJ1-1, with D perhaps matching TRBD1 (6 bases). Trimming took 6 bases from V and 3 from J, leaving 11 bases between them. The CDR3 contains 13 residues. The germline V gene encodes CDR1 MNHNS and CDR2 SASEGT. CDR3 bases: TGTGCCAGCAGGGTGAACAGGGACACTGAAGCTTTCTTT. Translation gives CASRVNRDTEAFF.

The chain's CDR3 is CASSDIVSRGPYGYTF. CDR3 in DNA: TGTGCCAGCAGTGATATTGTCTCTAGGGGTCCCTATGGCTACACCTTC. The chain has TRBV6-1 and TRBJ1-2; a possible D gene is TRBD1 (5 bases). V shed 3 bases and J shed 4 bases, with 18 bases lying between them. The CDR3 is 16 residues long. Germline V CDR1 and CDR2: MNHNS, SASEGT.

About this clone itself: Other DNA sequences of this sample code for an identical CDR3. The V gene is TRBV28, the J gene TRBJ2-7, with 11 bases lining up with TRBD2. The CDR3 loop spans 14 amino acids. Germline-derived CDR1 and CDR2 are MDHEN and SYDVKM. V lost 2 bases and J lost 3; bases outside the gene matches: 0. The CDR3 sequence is CASSLLAGGYEQYF. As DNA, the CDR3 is TGTGCCAGCAGTTTACTAGCGGGAGGCTACGAGCAGTACTTC.

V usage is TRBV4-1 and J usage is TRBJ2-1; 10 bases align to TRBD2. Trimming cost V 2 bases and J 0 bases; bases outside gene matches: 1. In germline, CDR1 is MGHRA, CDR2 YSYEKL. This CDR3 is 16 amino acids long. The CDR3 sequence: CASSQSSGSSYNEQFF. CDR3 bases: TGCGCCAGCAGCCAATCTAGCGGGAGCTCCTACAATGAGCAGTTCTTC.

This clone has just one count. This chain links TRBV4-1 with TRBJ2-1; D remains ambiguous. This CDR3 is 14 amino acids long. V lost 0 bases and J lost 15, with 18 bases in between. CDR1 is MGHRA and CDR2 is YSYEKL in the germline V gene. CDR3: CASSQEFRAYPSFF. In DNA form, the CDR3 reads TGCGCCAGCAGCCAAGAATTTCGAGCGTATCCGTCGTTCTTC.

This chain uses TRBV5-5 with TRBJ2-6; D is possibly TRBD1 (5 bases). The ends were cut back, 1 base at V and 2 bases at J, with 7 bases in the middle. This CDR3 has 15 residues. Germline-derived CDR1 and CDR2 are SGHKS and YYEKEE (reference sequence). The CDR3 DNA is TGTGCCAGCAGCTTGACACAGGCTGGGGCCAACGTCCTGACTTTC. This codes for CASSLTQAGANVLTF.

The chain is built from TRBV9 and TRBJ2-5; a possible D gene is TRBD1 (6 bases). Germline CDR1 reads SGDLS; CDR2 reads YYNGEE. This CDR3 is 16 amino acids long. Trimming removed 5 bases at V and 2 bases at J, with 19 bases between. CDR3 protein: CASSRPSTGLQETQYF. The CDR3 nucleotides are TGTGCCAGCAGTCGCCCCTCTACAGGGCTGCAAGAGACCCAGTACTTC. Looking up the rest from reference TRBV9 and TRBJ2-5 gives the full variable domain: DSGVTQTPKHLITATGQRVTLRCSPRSGDLSVYWYQQSLDQGLQFLIQYYNGEERAKGNILERFSAQQFPDLHSELNLSSLELGDSALYFCASSRPSTGLQETQYFGPGTRLLVL.